Given below is one T cell receptor (beta chain) in context. The CDR3 sequence is 18 residues long. From germline, CDR1 is SGHAT and CDR2 FQNNGV. Trimming shortened V by 5 bases and J by 5 bases, and 22 bases separated the two germline ends. Data came from immunoSEQ multiplex PCR; TCRdb stores just in-frame clones and leaves some out. The repertoire holds a few hundred thousand clones, with under 95% as singletons. This record belongs to a study of blood T cell repertoires in COVID-19. Sequenced: PBMCs or T cells enriched from blood (not recorded which). This clonotype was obtained from a woman aged 30 to 39 who had recovered from COVID-19. The genes are TRBV11-2 and TRBJ1-6, with D perhaps matching TRBD1 (5 bases). In nucleotides, the CDR3 is TGTGCCAGCAGCCCCAGACCTCAGGGTTTGTACGATAATTCACCCCTCCACTTT. Residues: CASSPRPQGLYDNSPLHF.